Below, 22 T cell receptor beta chains from the same sample are listed, as sequenced in a study of cytomegalovirus exposure and HLA in healthy donors. The primer mix had 60 Vbeta and 13 Jbeta primers. Assay: immunoSEQ multiplex PCR; the TCRdb copy retains only in-frame clones and omits some. Seen here are approximately 120,000 clones, under 80% observed once, and the top ten hold 13%. Source material: PBMCs. The receptor set was obtained from a woman aged 60 to 75 in good health and CMV-seropositive.

This clone was seen more than once but under ten times. V usage is TRBV15 and J usage is TRBJ1-3, with 7 bases aligning to TRBD1. The CDR3 consists of 15 residues. V shed 4 bases and J 4 bases; nucleotides not matched to a gene: 7. Germline V lookup: CDR1 LNHNV, CDR2 YYDKDF (reference sequence). The CDR3 loop reads CATSIDRVTGNTIYF. CDR3 in DNA: TGTGCCACCAGCATAGACAGGGTGACCGGAAACACCATATATTTT. The variable domain in full, completed from reference TRBV15 and TRBJ1-3, reads DAMVIQNPRYQVTQFGKPVTLSCSQTLNHNVMYWYQQKSSQAPKLLFHYYDKDFNNEADTPDNFQSRRPNTSFCFLDIRSPGLGDTAMYLCATSIDRVTGNTIYFGEGSWLTVV.

This chain joins TRBV15 and TRBJ2-1; TRBD2 agrees at 8 bases. Germline values: CDR1 LNHNV, CDR2 YYDKDF (reference sequence). The CDR3 is 17 residues long. V lost 3 bases and J lost 4; bases outside the gene matches: 11. The CDR3 coding sequence is TGTGCCACCAGCAGTGAGGGGGGGAGCGGGGGTTACAATGAGCAGTTCTTC. Protein: CATSSEGGSGGYNEQFF.

The chain couples TRBV5-1 to TRBJ1-2, with D maybe TRBD1 (5 bases). V was pared by 2 bases and J by 8 bases, with 13 bases between. Germline CDR1 and CDR2: SGHRS and YFSETQ. The CDR3 has 13 residues. CDR3 amino acids: CASSFGGEEGYTF. The CDR3 nucleotides are TGCGCCAGCAGCTTCGGGGGGGAAGAGGGCTACACCTTC. The full variable domain, its missing parts supplied by reference TRBV5-1 and TRBJ1-2, is KAGVTQTPRYLIKTRGQQVTLSCSPISGHRSVSWYQQTPGQGLQFLFEYFSETQRNKGNFPGRFSGRQFSNSRSEMNVSTLELGDSALYLCASSFGGEEGYTFGSGTRLTVV.

The rearrangement uses TRBV5-4 and TRBJ2-2, with 9 bases matching TRBD2. Germline values: CDR1 SGHNT, CDR2 YYREEE (reference sequence). V lost 4 bases and J lost 5; bases outside the gene matches: 12. The CDR3 totals 17 residues. The CDR3 is CASSLPTAGGRTGELFF. CDR3 coding DNA: TGTGCCAGCAGCCTTCCCACGGCGGGGGGGCGGACCGGGGAGCTGTTTTTT.

This clone has just a few counts. This chain connects TRBV6-5 to TRBJ1-2, with 7 positions matching TRBD1. CDR3 length: 15 residues. With V trimmed by 6 bases and J by 8 bases, 15 bases remained unmatched. Germline CDR1 reads MNHEY; CDR2 reads SVGAGI. CDR3 residues: CASRPRGGGVGGYTF. The CDR3 DNA sequence: TGTGCCAGCAGACCCCGTGGAGGGGGCGTGGGGGGCTACACCTTC.

The chain combines TRBV6-5 with TRBJ1-5; D is possibly TRBD1 (6 bases). Germline CDR1 and CDR2: MNHEY and SVGAGI. V was pared by 5 bases and J by 4 bases, with 12 bases between. CDR3 length equals 14 residues. For the CDR3, the DNA is TGTGCCAGCAGTGACCAGGGGATTAATCAGCCCCAGCATTTT. Translation gives CASSDQGINQPQHF.

The chain recombines TRBV30 with TRBJ1-2; D may be TRBD1 (5 bases). Germline V gives CDR1 GTSNPN, CDR2 SVGIG (reference sequence). Trimming took 4 bases from V and 2 from J, leaving 11 bases between them. This CDR3 comprises 13 residues. The DNA of the CDR3 is TGTGCCTGGACAAGGGGTGCCAACTATGGCTACACCTTC. Its translation is CAWTRGANYGYTF.

The gene calls are TRBV6-1 and TRBJ1-1; D is uncertain. Germline loops: CDR1 MNHNS, CDR2 SASEGT. Trimming took off 0 bases at V and 0 bases at J, with 8 bases between the two ends. The CDR3 loop spans 15 amino acids. The CDR3 DNA reads TGTGCCAGCAGTGAAGCGCCCGCGATGAACACTGAAGCTTTCTTT. The encoded protein is CASSEAPAMNTEAFF.

This rearrangement joins TRBV7-8 to TRBJ1-1, with D possibly TRBD1 on 5 matching bases. Germline CDR1 SGHVS, CDR2 FQNEAQ. V lost 6 bases and J 0 bases, leaving 11 bases between the germline ends. This CDR3 is built from 14 residues. CDR3 residues: CASRGGVLNTEAFF. For the CDR3, the DNA is TGTGCCAGCAGGGGGGGGGTTCTGAACACTGAAGCTTTCTTT.

The rearrangement uses TRBV4-2 and TRBJ1-2; 12 bases agree with TRBD1. The germline CDR1 and CDR2 sequences are LGHNA and YNFKEQ. The trim removed 0 bases at V and 0 bases at J, leaving 11 bases unmatched. The CDR3 runs to 20 residues. The CDR3 nucleotides are TGTGCCAGCAGCCAAGACGGGACAGGGGGCATCATAACAGCTAACTATGGCTACACCTTC. Translated: CASSQDGTGGIITANYGYTF.

This rearrangement joins TRBV11-2 to TRBJ1-2; 7 positions match TRBD1. Germline V lookup: CDR1 SGHAT, CDR2 FQNNGV. The length of the CDR3 is 15 residues. After removal of 4 bases from V and 6 bases from J, the junction contained 11 bases not matched to a gene. The CDR3 protein is CASSYLQGMADGYTF. DNA of the CDR3: TGTGCCAGCAGCTACCTACAGGGGATGGCCGATGGCTACACCTTC.

V gene TRBV5-5 combines with J gene TRBJ2-7; the match to TRBD1 covers 9 bases. V was pared by 4 bases and J by 0 bases, with 8 bases of the junction left unmatched. This CDR3 is built from 16 residues. Germline V CDR1 and CDR2: SGHKS, YYEKEE (reference sequence). The CDR3 sequence: CASSRIQGALSYEQYF. The CDR3 region has the DNA TGTGCCAGCAGCCGGATACAGGGGGCTCTCTCCTACGAGCAGTACTTC.

This chain links TRBV2 with TRBJ1-1; 8 positions agree with TRBD1. With V trimmed by 7 bases and J by 6 bases, 7 bases remained unmatched. From germline, CDR1 is SNHLY and CDR2 FYNNEI. The CDR3 covers 13 residues. CDR3 bases: TGTGCCAGCAAGGTTACACAGGGGGCTGAAGCTTTCTTT. Protein sequence: CASKVTQGAEAFF.

This chain uses TRBV7-3 with TRBJ2-6; no clear D. V was clipped by 5 bases and J by 0 bases, with 11 bases between them. Looked up from germline, CDR1 is SGHTA and CDR2 is FQGTGA. The length of the CDR3 is 16 residues. The CDR3 loop reads CASSQRLVSGANVLTF. CDR3 sequence (DNA): TGTGCCAGCAGCCAAAGACTGGTCTCTGGGGCCAACGTCCTGACTTTC.

In DNA form, the CDR3 reads TGTGCCAGCAGTGAAGAAGCCACAGGCAATCAGCCCCAGCATTTT. This translates into CASSEEATGNQPQHF. The V gene is TRBV2, the J gene TRBJ1-5; D gene ambiguous. There are 15 residues in the CDR3. V dropped 1 base and J dropped 2 bases, with 9 bases sitting between them. Germline CDR1 and CDR2: SNHLY and FYNNEI.

This clone appeared a single time. The gene calls are TRBV6-6 and TRBJ1-2, with D possibly being TRBD1 (5 bases). Germline V gene data show CDR1 as MNHNY and CDR2 as SVGAGI (reference sequence). The CDR3 consists of 14 residues. Trimming removed 0 bases from V and 5 bases from J, with 10 bases in between. The CDR3 coding sequence is TGTGCCAGCAGTTACTCGGCAGGGAGGTATGGCTACACCTTC. Amino acids: CASSYSAGRYGYTF.

The rearrangement joins TRBV6-7 to TRBJ2-2; 12 nucleotides align to TRBD2. TRBV6-7 is designated an ORF whose function remains uncertain. The V segment lost 5 bases and the J segment 7 bases; nucleotides outside the gene matches: 8. The CDR3 covers 16 residues. CDR3: CASSRRTSGVNGELFF. DNA for the CDR3: TGTGCCAGCAGTCGACGGACTAGCGGGGTCAACGGGGAGCTGTTTTTT.

V gene TRBV9 combines with J gene TRBJ2-3; 9 nucleotides match TRBD1. V was pared by 4 bases and J by 1 base, with 4 bases of the junction left unmatched. CDR1 SGDLS and CDR2 YYNGEE come from the germline V gene. This CDR3 is 15 amino acids long. The CDR3 sequence: CASSRRDRGTDTQYF. The CDR3 DNA follows: TGTGCCAGCAGCCGTAGGGACAGGGGCACAGATACGCAGTATTTT.

The chain joins TRBV5-1 to TRBJ2-2, with 7 nucleotides matching TRBD1. Germline V gene data show CDR1 as SGHRS and CDR2 as YFSETQ. The CDR3 covers 15 residues. With V trimmed by 4 bases and J by 0 bases, 3 bases remained unmatched. CDR3 DNA: TGCGCCAGCAGCAGGGACAGACCGAACACCGGGGAGCTGTTTTTT. Amino acids: CASSRDRPNTGELFF.

The gene calls are TRBV19 and TRBJ2-1; no definite D call. This CDR3 region has 11 residues. V was cut by 5 bases and J by 9 bases, with 8 bases left in between. The germline gives CDR1 LNHDA, CDR2 SQIVND (reference sequence). The CDR3 bases are TGTGCCAGTAGTGAGGCGACTGAGCAGTTCTTC. Translation gives CASSEATEQFF. Full variable domain (outside the CDR3, taken from reference TRBV19 and TRBJ2-1): DGGITQSPKYLFRKEGQNVTLSCEQNLNHDAMYWYRQDPGQGLRLIYYSQIVNDFQKGDIAEGYSVSREKKESFPLTVTSAQKNPTAFYLCASSEATEQFFGPGTRLTVL.

Of note for this clone: This sample includes further DNA sequences coding for the same CDR3. This chain joins TRBV7-9 and TRBJ2-7; 8 bases are a match to TRBD1. The trim removed 5 bases at V and 2 bases at J, leaving 5 bases unmatched. The V gene's germline CDR1 is SEHNR and CDR2 FQNEAQ (reference sequence). The CDR3 contains 14 residues. For the CDR3, the DNA is TGTGCCAGCAGCCCAGGACAGGGAGCCTACGAGCAGTACTTC. As protein: CASSPGQGAYEQYF.

The gene calls are TRBV11-3 and TRBJ2-1; unclear D gene. Looked up from germline, CDR1 is SGHNT and CDR2 is YENEEA. Trimming left V 3 bases short and J 8 bases short, with 11 bases between. This CDR3 has 13 residues. CDR3 amino acids: CASSFPSIDEQFF. Written as DNA, the CDR3 is TGTGCCAGCAGCTTTCCGAGCATCGATGAGCAGTTCTTC. Based on the CDR3 plus reference TRBV11-3 and TRBJ2-1, the full variable domain is EAGVVQSPRYKIIEKKQPVAFWCNPISGHNTLYWYLQNLGQGPELLIRYENEEAVDDSQLPKDRFSAERLKGVDSTLKIQPAELGDSAVYLCASSFPSIDEQFFGPGTRLTVL.